This T cell receptor (beta chain) was found in a study of T-cell memory formation after mild COVID-19 (dated by TCRdb to about 2021). In the study overall: TCR sequence clusters from the two donors were found to be largely donor specific. The cohort was made up of two young adult volunteers, one female and one male, who were previously healthy. Longitudinal TCRalpha and TCRbeta repertoire sequencing tracked T-cell clones expanding and contracting after mild COVID-19 in two donors.

Sequencer: Illumina NovaSeq 6000. Using 5'RACE with constant-segment primers, TCRalpha and TCRbeta cDNA libraries were constructed, with sample barcodes and unique molecular identifiers added in the process. Trizol reagent was used to extract RNA from every sample. Library amplification was performed in two PCR steps, and a second sample barcode and Illumina TruSeq adapters were introduced in the second step. Libraries were sequenced on an Illumina NovaSeq with 2 x 150 bp paired-end reads. Per the source publication's procedure: Demultiplexing of reads and collapsing into UMI-guided consensus sequences were performed with migec v1.2.7. Using mixcr v2.1.11, UMI consensuses were aligned to TRA and TRB V and J templates and then assembled into clonotypes. A clonotype was counted as expanded or contracted only if both edgeR and NoisET called the change significant, with noise models trained on biological replicates. For edgeR calls, a false discovery rate-adjusted p below 0.01 and a log2 fold-change threshold of 1 were applied. PCA with hierarchical clustering of max-normalized trajectories of the 1000 most abundant clonotypes was used as exploratory dynamics analysis. Each responding clone was given a CD4 or CD8 phenotype based on the CD4+ and CD8+ repertoires, which had been sequenced separately. The public sequencing data were trimmed at Q25 with fastp and processed into clonotypes with MiXCR by TCRdb, which kept only in-frame beta chains. Identical CDR3 proteins give one entry, which carries the most common genes and DNA. In this record, the V and J calls reflect TCRdb's handling and not the investigators' own analysis. The sample yields roughly 510,000 distinct CDR3 sequences; roughly 17% were counted once. Jointly, the top ten make up roughly 7.7% of the sample.

PBMCs were isolated by Ficoll-Paque density gradient centrifugation. Summary of the overall study and its limitations: Clones contracting from day 15 to 85 had balanced CD4/CD8 phenotypes, while a second wave expanding from day 15 to 37 was biased towards CD4+. Some responding clones were detected in pre-infection memory, which suggested that pre-existing cross-reactive memory T cells had joined the SARS-CoV-2 response. The second-wave clones that peaked on day 37 were not confirmed to be SARS-CoV-2 specific. Contracting CD4+ clones were located mainly in the CM and EM memory subsets, whereas CD8+ clones were found to be enriched in EMRA. Only two mild cases were covered in the study, and larger cohorts including severe cases with pre-infection samples were considered necessary.

In this sample, this clonotype turned up many times. Which antigen it targets is not known. No clone much larger than this one lies a single base away; base qualities are absent. Relative to germline, V is 6 bases shorter and J is 4 bases shorter, with 12 bases between their ends. Measured from the cysteine to the phenylalanine, the CDR3 is 13 residues long. Only the CDR3 region is kept as DNA, spanning 39 bases read in frame from base 1. CDR1 and CDR2, looked up from the germline V gene (reference sequence), are MNHEY and SMNVEV. What was sequenced was PBMCs or a T cell subset sorted from them (not recorded which). The clonotype was recovered from an adult woman who had mild COVID-19 (a few samples of this study predate the infection). The sample titles of this study are shuffled in the database, so cell type and time point are left out; the donor was told from shared clones. Recombination joined TRBV27 with TRBJ1-2; TRBD1 might be the D gene, on 6 matching bases. CDR3 loop: CASSAGGLYGYTF. The DNA sequence is as follows: TGTGCCAGCAGCGCGGGGGGCCTCTATGGCTACACCTTC.